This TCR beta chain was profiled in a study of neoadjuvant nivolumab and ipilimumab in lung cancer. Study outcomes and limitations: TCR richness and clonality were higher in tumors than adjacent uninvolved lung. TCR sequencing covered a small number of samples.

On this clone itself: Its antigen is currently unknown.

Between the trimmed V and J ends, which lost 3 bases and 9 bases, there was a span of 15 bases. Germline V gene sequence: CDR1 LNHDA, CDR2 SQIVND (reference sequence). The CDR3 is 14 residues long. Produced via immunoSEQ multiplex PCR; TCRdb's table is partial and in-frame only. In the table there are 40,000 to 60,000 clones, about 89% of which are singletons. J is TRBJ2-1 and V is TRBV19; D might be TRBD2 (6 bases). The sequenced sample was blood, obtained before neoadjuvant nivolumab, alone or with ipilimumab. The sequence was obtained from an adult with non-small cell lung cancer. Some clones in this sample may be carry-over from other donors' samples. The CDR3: CASSISRTIGEQFF. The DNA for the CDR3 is TGTGCCAGTAGTATCTCCCGGACTATAGGTGAGCAGTTCTTC.